What follows are 8 T cell receptor beta chains derived from one specimen sequenced in a study of Graves' ophthalmopathy and Graves' hyperthyroidism. Scientists amplified the TCR beta CDR3 regions from RNA transcripts. The authors performed first-round RT-PCR with HTBI primers and then a second-round multiplex PCR. MiXCR was run by TCRdb on the multiplex PCR reads, yielding one entry per CDR3 protein. Altogether roughly 700,000 distinct CDR3 sequences are present, roughly two fifths being singletons, with the ten largest covering 44%. Input material: peripheral blood. These receptors originate from an adult man with Graves' ophthalmopathy.

This rearrangement joins TRBV4-2 to TRBJ2-7, with 7 nucleotides matching TRBD2. The CDR3 sequence is 18 residues long. Trimming at V came to 0 bases and at J to 2 bases, leaving 13 bases not matched to a gene. Looked up from germline, CDR1 is LGHNA and CDR2 is YNFKEQ. The CDR3 here is CASSQDGGLAGVTYEQYF. CDR3 nucleotide sequence: TGTGCCAGCAGCCAAGATGGAGGCCTGGCGGGGGTTACCTACGAGCAGTACTTC.

A note on this clonotype: Mismatch with germline at one junction end may stem from a read error. The genes are TRBV19 and TRBJ2-7; 7 nucleotides match TRBD1. There are 15 residues in the CDR3. CDR1 and CDR2 (germline): LNHDA, SQIVND (reference sequence). The CDR3 is CASGPTGVMSYEQCF. For the CDR3, the DNA is TGTGCCAGTGGCCCAACAGGGGTGATGTCCTACGAGCAGTGCTTC.

Details on this clonotype: Sequence at one end of the junction differs from germline and may be a read error. This chain links TRBV11-2 with TRBJ2-7; the match to TRBD2 covers 7 bases. Germline loops: CDR1 SGHAT, CDR2 FQNNGV. The CDR3 is made up of 15 amino acids. The CDR3 DNA is TGTGCCAGCAGCTCCCAACTAACGGGAGGTTACGGGCAGTACTTC. Residues: CASSSQLTGGYGQYF.

There are many counts of this clonotype. The CDR3 sequence: CASSGPETQYF. DNA of the CDR3: TGTGCCAGCAGTGGACCGGAGACCCAGTACTTC. V gene TRBV6-4 combines with J gene TRBJ2-5; D is unresolved. Germline-derived CDR1 and CDR2 are MRHNA and SNTAGT. This CDR3 spans 11 amino acids. Trimming took off 4 bases at V and 5 bases at J, with 5 bases between the two ends.

This clonotype appeared many times. In DNA, the CDR3 is TGCAGCGCGACAGGGGGCTCTGGGGCCAACGTCCTGACTTTC. Translation: CSATGGSGANVLTF. V gene TRBV29-1 combines with J gene TRBJ2-6, with 9 bases that match TRBD1. This CDR3 has 14 amino acids. V shed 7 bases and J 0 bases; nucleotides not matched to a gene: 1. Germline assignment: CDR1 SQVTM and CDR2 ANQGSEA.

This clonotype was counted a few times. This rearrangement joins TRBV6-6 to TRBJ1-6; D might be TRBD1 (6 bases). Per the germline V gene, CDR1 is MNHNY and CDR2 is SVGAGI (reference sequence). This CDR3 has 14 residues. V was shortened by 7 bases and J by 7 bases, with 14 bases between the two germline ends. The DNA of the CDR3 is TGTGCCAGCAAATACAGGGAGAGGAATTCACCCCTCCACTTT. Protein: CASKYRERNSPLHF.

This clonotype was recorded many times. The chain links TRBV9 to TRBJ1-5; D gene ambiguous. The germline V gene encodes CDR1 SGDLS and CDR2 YYNGEE. The ends were cut back, 0 bases at V and 9 bases at J, with 7 bases in the middle. The CDR3 covers 12 residues. The CDR3 spells CASSVVGRPQHF. DNA of the CDR3: TGTGCCAGCAGCGTAGTAGGTAGGCCCCAGCATTTT.

In its sample, this clonotype was seen a few times. The gene calls are TRBV20-1 and TRBJ2-7; possibly TRBD2 for D (6 bases). Germline CDR1 DFQATT, CDR2 SNEGSKA (reference sequence). This CDR3 has 14 amino acids. Trimming removed 3 bases at V and 2 bases at J, with 14 bases between. The CDR3, as DNA: TGCAGTGCTAGCGGGGCTAGCGCTACCTACGAGCAGTACTTC. It yields the protein CSASGASATYEQYF.